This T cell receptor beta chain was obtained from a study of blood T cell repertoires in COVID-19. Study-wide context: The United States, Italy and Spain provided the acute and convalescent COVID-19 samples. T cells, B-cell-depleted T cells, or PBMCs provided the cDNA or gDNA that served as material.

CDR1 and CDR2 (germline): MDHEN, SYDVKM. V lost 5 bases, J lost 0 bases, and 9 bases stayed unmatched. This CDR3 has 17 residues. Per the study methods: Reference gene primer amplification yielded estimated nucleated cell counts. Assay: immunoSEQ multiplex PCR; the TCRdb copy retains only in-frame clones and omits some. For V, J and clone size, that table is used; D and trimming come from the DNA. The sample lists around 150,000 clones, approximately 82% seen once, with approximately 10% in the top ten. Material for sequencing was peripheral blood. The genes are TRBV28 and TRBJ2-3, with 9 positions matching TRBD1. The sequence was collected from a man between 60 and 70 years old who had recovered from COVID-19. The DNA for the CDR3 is TGTGCCAGCAGTGGCGGGACAGGGCTTACTAGCACAGATACGCAGTATTTT. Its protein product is CASSGGTGLTSTDTQYF.